The present TCR beta chain was sequenced within a study of cytomegalovirus exposure and HLA in healthy donors. Findings and caveats of the study: Some public TCRs appeared in many individuals, while most sequences were rare.

TCRdb's copy holds only in-frame clones and misses some; the assay was immunoSEQ multiplex PCR. The sample records some 69,000 clones, roughly 97% being singletons. Concerning this clone: The antigen is unknown.

Germline CDR1 and CDR2: MNHEY and SMNVEV (reference sequence). Losses at the gene ends were 1 base for V and 5 bases for J; bases not matched to a gene: 10. CDR3 length: 18 residues. The sequence derives from a man between 18 and 29 years old in good health and CMV-seronegative. The gene calls are TRBV27 and TRBJ2-1, with 11 positions matching TRBD2. Sequences were obtained from PBMCs. This chain's CDR3 is CASSLYRSSGRLNNEQFF. Here the CDR3 DNA reads TGTGCCAGCAGTTTATATAGGTCTAGCGGGAGGTTAAACAATGAGCAGTTCTTC.